This is a list of T cell receptor beta chains from one sample in a study of shared clonotypes between healthy human individuals. Assay: immunoSEQ multiplex PCR; the TCRdb copy retains only in-frame clones and omits some. The sample carries some 2,100,000 clones, more than 85% recorded once. The sequencing sample was made of naive CD8+ T cells from PBMCs. These receptor sequences come from a man between 18 and 29 years old in good health. Some clones in this sample may be carry-over from other donors' samples. Each CDR3 is given with its conserved first and last residue. A D gene is named only where the DNA matches it firmly. Rows give clone size only sometimes, using once, few, many, or a class for an expanded clone.

d_gene	v_gene	abundance	j_gene	CDR3aa	CDR3nt
-	TRBV29-1	-	TRBJ2-1	CSVIGLVYNEQFF	TGCAGCGTTATTGGCCTCGTCTACAATGAGCAGTTCTTC
-	TRBV2	-	TRBJ2-7	CASSEFPPGEAYEQYF	TGTGCCAGCAGTGAATTCCCCCCCGGAGAGGCCTACGAGCAGTACTTC
-	TRBV27	-	TRBJ2-1	CASSHGTRGNEQFF	TGTGCCAGCAGTCACGGGACCCGGGGCAATGAGCAGTTCTTC
TRBD1	TRBV7-8	-	TRBJ1-2	CASRGQGDGYTF	TGTGCCAGCAGGGGACAGGGTGATGGCTACACCTTC
-	TRBV28	-	TRBJ1-1	CASSLRLVNTEAFF	TGTGCCAGCAGTTTGAGGTTAGTGAACACTGAAGCTTTCTTT
-	TRBV13	-	TRBJ2-7	CASSSRSSYEQYF	TGTGCCAGCAGCTCCCGGAGCTCCTACGAGCAGTACTTC
TRBD1	TRBV30	-	TRBJ1-5	CAWSGTENQPQHF	TGTGCCTGGTCCGGGACAGAGAATCAGCCCCAGCATTTT
-	TRBV9	-	TRBJ2-7	CASSVTEGLGEQYF	TGTGCCAGCAGCGTAACGGAGGGCCTTGGGGAGCAGTACTTC
-	TRBV14	-	TRBJ1-1	CASSQEWGTLLNTEAFF	TGTGCCAGCAGCCAAGAATGGGGGACTTTGCTGAACACTGAAGCTTTCTTT
-	TRBV28	-	TRBJ1-3	CASSSRGSGNTIYF	TGTGCCAGCAGCTCCAGGGGCTCTGGAAACACCATATATTTT
-	TRBV4-2	-	TRBJ2-7	CASSPDWTSSYEQYF	TGTGCCAGCAGCCCCGACTGGACGAGCTCCTACGAGCAGTACTTC
-	TRBV5-6	-	TRBJ2-7	CASSLGALDYEQYF	TGTGCCAGCAGCTTGGGGGCACTGGACTACGAGCAGTACTTC
TRBD1	TRBV28	-	TRBJ2-7	CASSLPTRTGSYEQYF	TGTGCCAGCAGTTTACCAACTCGGACAGGGTCCTACGAGCAGTACTTC
-	TRBV7-6	-	TRBJ2-7	CASSLVGDEQYF	TGTGCCAGCAGCTTAGTGGGGGACGAGCAGTACTTC
TRBD1	TRBV5-1	-	TRBJ2-2	CASSRTGPNTGELFF	TGCGCCAGCAGCCGGACAGGGCCGAACACCGGGGAGCTGTTTTTT
-	TRBV28	few	TRBJ1-5	CASSLSPAGGNQPQHF	TGTGCCAGCAGTTTATCGCCTGCGGGTGGCAATCAGCCCCAGCATTTT
-	TRBV7-3	once	TRBJ2-1	CASSLIAARYNEQFF	TGTGCCAGCAGCTTAATAGCGGCAAGGTACAATGAGCAGTTCTTC
TRBD2	TRBV15	-	TRBJ2-5	CATSWTSGEETQYF	TGTGCCACCAGCTGGACTAGCGGGGAAGAGACCCAGTACTTC
-	TRBV27	-	TRBJ1-1	CASSLGRGTEAFF	TGTGCCAGCAGTTTGGGCAGGGGCACTGAAGCTTTCTTT
-	TRBV2	-	TRBJ2-4	CASSASRDLAKNIQYF	TGTGCCAGCAGTGCATCCAGAGACCTAGCCAAAAACATTCAGTACTTC
-	TRBV28	-	TRBJ1-4	CASSFTNEKLFF	TGTGCCAGCAGTTTTACTAATGAAAAACTGTTTTTT
-	TRBV29-1	-	TRBJ2-1	CSVGPVGSEQFF	TGCAGCGTTGGCCCAGTGGGGAGTGAGCAGTTCTTC
-	TRBV11-2	-	TRBJ2-3	CASLDRGQGLADTDTQYF	TGTGCCAGCCTAGACAGGGGGCAAGGACTAGCGGACACAGATACGCAGTATTTT
TRBD2	TRBV7-9	-	TRBJ2-5	CASSLVAGGPRETQYF	TGTGCCAGCAGCTTAGTAGCGGGAGGCCCCCGAGAGACCCAGTACTTC
TRBD2	TRBV7-8	-	TRBJ2-1	CASSLASSGRPAGEQFF	TGTGCCAGCAGCTTAGCGAGTAGCGGGAGGCCCGCGGGGGAGCAGTTCTTC
-	TRBV29-1	-	TRBJ2-2	CSITATGELFF	TGCAGCATTACGGCCACCGGGGAGCTGTTTTTT
-	TRBV27	-	TRBJ2-7	CASSLSGYEQYF	TGTGCCAGCAGTCTATCGGGCTACGAGCAGTACTTC
-	TRBV7-9	-	TRBJ2-7	CASSLLPDPYEQYF	TGTGCCAGCAGCTTACTCCCAGACCCCTACGAGCAGTACTTC
TRBD1	TRBV2	-	TRBJ1-2	CASSLNVGDRPANYGYTF	TGTGCCAGCAGCCTAAACGTCGGGGACAGACCAGCTAACTATGGCTACACCTTC
TRBD1	TRBV30	-	TRBJ2-3	CAWSAGTGIRDTQYF	TGTGCCTGGAGTGCCGGGACAGGGATACGAGATACGCAGTATTTT
-	TRBV28	once	TRBJ2-7	CASRPPGQSPYEQYF	TGTGCCAGCAGGCCCCCGGGGCAGAGCCCCTACGAGCAGTACTTC
-	TRBV11-2	once	TRBJ2-1	CASSLIGGPANEQFF	TGTGCCAGCAGCTTAATCGGGGGCCCTGCCAATGAGCAGTTCTTC
-	TRBV4-3	-	TRBJ2-3	CASSPYTGRTDTQYF	TGCGCCAGCAGCCCGTATACGGGACGCACAGATACGCAGTATTTT
-	TRBV12-1	-	TRBJ2-7	CASRPQGDGYYEQYF	TGTGCCAGCAGACCCCAGGGGGACGGATACTACGAGCAGTACTTC
TRBD2	TRBV9	-	TRBJ2-7	CASSPQASGGYEQYF	TGTGCCAGCAGCCCCCAGGCTAGCGGAGGCTACGAGCAGTACTTC
-	TRBV11-2	-	TRBJ2-7	CASSFQIVYEQYF	TGTGCCAGCAGCTTTCAGATCGTCTACGAGCAGTACTTC
TRBD1	TRBV9	once	TRBJ1-2	CASSVEWGQGNYGYTF	TGTGCCAGCAGCGTAGAGTGGGGACAGGGAAACTATGGCTACACCTTC
-	TRBV6-5	-	TRBJ2-7	CASSLSRHYEQYF	TGTGCCAGCAGTTTAAGCAGACACTACGAGCAGTACTTC
TRBD1	TRBV5-6	-	TRBJ2-7	CASSAGQGVLIYEQYF	TGTGCCAGCAGCGCTGGACAGGGGGTTTTGATCTACGAGCAGTACTTC
TRBD1	TRBV19	-	TRBJ2-7	CASSILGQGADEQYF	TGTGCCAGTAGTATCTTGGGACAGGGGGCCGACGAGCAGTACTTC
TRBD1	TRBV9	-	TRBJ1-3	CASSGGQGGNTIYF	TGTGCCAGCAGCGGGGGACAGGGAGGAAACACCATATATTTT
-	TRBV5-1	-	TRBJ1-2	CASSLEGSYNYGYTF	TGCGCCAGCTCGCTTGAGGGGAGCTATAACTATGGCTACACCTTC
TRBD1	TRBV7-8	-	TRBJ2-1	CASSSGQVYNEQFF	TGTGCCAGCAGCTCGGGACAGGTCTACAATGAGCAGTTCTTC
-	TRBV7-9	-	TRBJ2-7	CASSLVGDSFYEQYF	TGTGCCAGCAGCTTAGTAGGGGACTCCTTTTACGAGCAGTACTTC
-	TRBV4-3	-	TRBJ2-1	CASSQGGSYNEQFF	TGCGCCAGCAGCCAAGGGGGCAGCTACAATGAGCAGTTCTTC